One sample yielded the 3 T cell receptor beta chains listed below, sequenced in a study of shared T cell receptors in the human thymus. Using immunoSEQ multiplex PCR, the repertoire was profiled, and TCRdb retains in-frame clones only, with some absent. The table includes roughly 550,000 clones, approximately 80% detected once. These sequences were also reported in another study, on human thymus T cells.

Sequencing input: thymocytes. The receptor set was obtained from a boy in the first two years of life with a congenital heart defect.

This clone has a single count. This sequence joins TRBV30 and TRBJ2-3, with no clear D. V shed 0 bases and J shed 0 bases, with 7 bases lying between them. Germline values: CDR1 GTSNPN, CDR2 SVGIG (reference sequence). The CDR3 consists of 14 residues. CDR3 in DNA: TGTGCCTGGAGTGTCGGTCGAAGCACAGATACGCAGTATTTT. Amino acid sequence: CAWSVGRSTDTQYF.

The chain employs TRBV2 and TRBJ2-1, with TRBD2 matching 7 bases. With 8 bases clipped from V and 6 bases from J, the junction kept 13 bases outside the gene matches. Germline-derived CDR1 and CDR2 are SNHLY and FYNNEI. The CDR3 loop spans 15 amino acids. CDR3 bases: TGTGCCAGCCGGCCCGGGAGGAGAACGGCCAATGAGCAGTTCTTC. The encoded protein is CASRPGRRTANEQFF.

The chain employs TRBV5-4 and TRBJ2-1, with TRBD2 matching over 11 bases. CDR1 and CDR2 from the germline V gene are SGHNT and YYREEE (reference sequence). The CDR3 totals 19 residues. Unmatched junction bases numbered 13, after V lost 4 bases and J lost 1 base. In nucleotides, the CDR3 is TGTGCCAGCAGCCTAGGGAAAACCCGGACTAGCGGGTCCTACAATGAGCAGTTCTTC. Residues: CASSLGKTRTSGSYNEQFF. Supplemented by reference TRBV5-4 and TRBJ2-1, the full variable domain reads ETGVTQSPTHLIKTRGQQVTLRCSSQSGHNTVSWYQQALGQGPQFIFQYYREEENGRGNFPPRFSGLQFPNYSSELNVNALELDDSALYLCASSLGKTRTSGSYNEQFFGPGTRLTVL.